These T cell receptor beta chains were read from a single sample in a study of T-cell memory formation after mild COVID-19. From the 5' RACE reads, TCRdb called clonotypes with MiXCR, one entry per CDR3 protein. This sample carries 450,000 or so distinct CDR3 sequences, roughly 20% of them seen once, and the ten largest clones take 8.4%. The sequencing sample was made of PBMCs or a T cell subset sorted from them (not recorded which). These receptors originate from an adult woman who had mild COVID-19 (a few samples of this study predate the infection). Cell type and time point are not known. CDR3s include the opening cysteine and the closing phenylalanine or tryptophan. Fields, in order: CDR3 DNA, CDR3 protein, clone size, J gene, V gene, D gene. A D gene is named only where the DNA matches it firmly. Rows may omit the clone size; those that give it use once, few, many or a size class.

CDR3 DNA: TGTGCCAGCTCACCCAACTTGGGACAGCCGGGTGGCTACACCTTC; CDR3 protein: CASSPNLGQPGGYTF; clone size: few; J gene: TRBJ1-2; V gene: TRBV18; D gene: TRBD1
CDR3 DNA: TGTGCCAGCAGCTCCACGAATGAAAAACTGTTTTTT; CDR3 protein: CASSSTNEKLFF; clone size: few; J gene: TRBJ1-4; V gene: TRBV5-6; D gene: .
CDR3 DNA: TGCAGCGTTTCTCGGGATTTCTATGGCTACACCTTC; CDR3 protein: CSVSRDFYGYTF; clone size: .; J gene: TRBJ1-2; V gene: TRBV29-1; D gene: .
CDR3 DNA: TGTGCCAGCAGCCGGGAATCCAGCTATGGCTACACCTTC; CDR3 protein: CASSRESSYGYTF; clone size: once; J gene: TRBJ1-2; V gene: TRBV7-9; D gene: .
CDR3 DNA: TGTGCCAGCAGCAACCCGTTCTCCGTAACGGGGGGGGGCAGCACAGATACGCAGTATTTT; CDR3 protein: CASSNPFSVTGGGSTDTQYF; clone size: .; J gene: TRBJ2-3; V gene: TRBV7-2; D gene: TRBD2
CDR3 DNA: TGCGCCAGCAGCCCTAGACTAGTTCTTAGCACAGATACGCAGTATTTT; CDR3 protein: CASSPRLVLSTDTQYF; clone size: few; J gene: TRBJ2-3; V gene: TRBV5-1; D gene: .
CDR3 DNA: TGTGCCAGCAGGCCACCCGTAGTAGTCACCGGGGAGCTGTTTTTT; CDR3 protein: CASRPPVVVTGELFF; clone size: .; J gene: TRBJ2-2; V gene: TRBV6-6; D gene: .
CDR3 DNA: TGTGCCAGCTCACGAGGGACAGGGAACAACGAGCAGTACTTC; CDR3 protein: CASSRGTGNNEQYF; clone size: .; J gene: TRBJ2-7; V gene: TRBV18; D gene: TRBD1
CDR3 DNA: TGTGCCAGCAGTTTAGCGTCCAGGCCCTTTTATGGCTACACCTTC; CDR3 protein: CASSLASRPFYGYTF; clone size: .; J gene: TRBJ1-2; V gene: TRBV12-3/TRBV12-4; D gene: .
CDR3 DNA: TGTGCCAGCAGCTTATCGCAGAGGGACTATGGCTACACCTTC; CDR3 protein: CASSLSQRDYGYTF; clone size: few; J gene: TRBJ1-2; V gene: TRBV3-1; D gene: .
CDR3 DNA: TGTGCCAGCAGCCGAAACCTGGGGTCCTACGAGCAGTACTTC; CDR3 protein: CASSRNLGSYEQYF; clone size: .; J gene: TRBJ2-7; V gene: TRBV6-5; D gene: .
CDR3 DNA: TGCAGCGTCCGGGACACCCTGCTCCAGTACTTC; CDR3 protein: CSVRDTLLQYF; clone size: .; J gene: TRBJ2-5; V gene: TRBV29-1; D gene: .
CDR3 DNA: TGTGCCAGCAGCTCTACTAGCGGTTCCTACGAGCAGTACTTC; CDR3 protein: CASSSTSGSYEQYF; clone size: many; J gene: TRBJ2-7; V gene: TRBV7-2; D gene: TRBD2
CDR3 DNA: TGTGCCAGCAGCCACCCTAGCGGGGGGGCGGGGACAGATACGCAGTATTTT; CDR3 protein: CASSHPSGGAGTDTQYF; clone size: .; J gene: TRBJ2-3; V gene: TRBV6-2/TRBV6-3; D gene: TRBD2
CDR3 DNA: TGTGCCAGCACCCGCAGGGAGTCGAAAGGGGGCAATCAGCCCCAGCATTTT; CDR3 protein: CASTRRESKGGNQPQHF; clone size: .; J gene: TRBJ1-5; V gene: TRBV12-3/TRBV12-4; D gene: .
CDR3 DNA: TGTGCCAGCAGCTTGGGAGGGGAAGGGGCTGAAGCTTTCTTT; CDR3 protein: CASSLGGEGAEAFF; clone size: few; J gene: TRBJ1-1; V gene: TRBV7-3; D gene: .
CDR3 DNA: TGTGCCAGCAGCGGGGGGGCTAGCGGATACAATGAGCAGTTCTTC; CDR3 protein: CASSGGASGYNEQFF; clone size: .; J gene: TRBJ2-1; V gene: TRBV9; D gene: .
CDR3 DNA: TGCAGCGTTGACCCAGGAACCTCCACTGAAGCTTTCTTT; CDR3 protein: CSVDPGTSTEAFF; clone size: .; J gene: TRBJ1-1; V gene: TRBV29-1; D gene: .
CDR3 DNA: TGTGCCAGCAGTGAGCCTTCTTATGGGGTCTACGAGCAGTACTTC; CDR3 protein: CASSEPSYGVYEQYF; clone size: .; J gene: TRBJ2-7; V gene: TRBV25-1; D gene: .
CDR3 DNA: TGTGCCACCAGCTTACCCGGGACAGGGGGCGAATTTCAGCCCCAGCATTTT; CDR3 protein: CATSLPGTGGEFQPQHF; clone size: .; J gene: TRBJ1-5; V gene: TRBV15; D gene: TRBD1
CDR3 DNA: TGTGCCACCAGTGGGGCAGGGGGTAACACCGGGGAGCTGTTTTTT; CDR3 protein: CATSGAGGNTGELFF; clone size: .; J gene: TRBJ2-2; V gene: TRBV24-1; D gene: TRBD1
CDR3 DNA: TGTGCCAGCAGCCCGCGACAGGGGGCGAACACTGAAGCTTTCTTT; CDR3 protein: CASSPRQGANTEAFF; clone size: many; J gene: TRBJ1-1; V gene: TRBV5-1; D gene: TRBD1
CDR3 DNA: TGTGCCAGCAGCCAAGATCTTCGAATGAATCAGCCCCAGCATTTT; CDR3 protein: CASSQDLRMNQPQHF; clone size: .; J gene: TRBJ1-5; V gene: TRBV3-1; D gene: .
CDR3 DNA: TGCGCCAGCAGCCCAAGGGGACGGTTCTACGAGCAGTACTTC; CDR3 protein: CASSPRGRFYEQYF; clone size: .; J gene: TRBJ2-7; V gene: TRBV5-1; D gene: .
CDR3 DNA: TGTGCCAGCAGCTTCGGGGGGCGGGGGCCCCAAGAGACCCAGTACTTC; CDR3 protein: CASSFGGRGPQETQYF; clone size: .; J gene: TRBJ2-5; V gene: TRBV11-3; D gene: .
CDR3 DNA: TGTGCCAGCAGTGCCGAGCGGGGGGGCCTAGGGGAGCAGTTCTTC; CDR3 protein: CASSAERGGLGEQFF; clone size: few; J gene: TRBJ2-1; V gene: TRBV2; D gene: TRBD2
CDR3 DNA: TGTGCCACAACTGGAGGGGATGAGCAGTTCTTC; CDR3 protein: CATTGGDEQFF; clone size: .; J gene: TRBJ2-1; V gene: TRBV24-1; D gene: .
CDR3 DNA: TGCAGTGCCTTAGGGGCCCCAGAGACCCAGTACTTC; CDR3 protein: CSALGAPETQYF; clone size: .; J gene: TRBJ2-5; V gene: TRBV20-1; D gene: .
CDR3 DNA: TGCGCCAGCAGCTTATTCAGGGGACCTATGAACACTGAAGCTTTCTTT; CDR3 protein: CASSLFRGPMNTEAFF; clone size: .; J gene: TRBJ1-1; V gene: TRBV5-1; D gene: .
CDR3 DNA: TGTGCCAGCAGTTCTCCAGGGAGGAACACTGAAGCTTTCTTT; CDR3 protein: CASSSPGRNTEAFF; clone size: many; J gene: TRBJ1-1; V gene: TRBV12-3/TRBV12-4; D gene: .
CDR3 DNA: TGCGCCAGCAGCCAAGCTCCGGGACTAGCGGGAGGCGAGCAGTTCTTC; CDR3 protein: CASSQAPGLAGGEQFF; clone size: .; J gene: TRBJ2-1; V gene: TRBV5-1; D gene: TRBD2
CDR3 DNA: TGCGCCAGCAGCTTACAACTGGGCTACAATGAGCAGTTCTTC; CDR3 protein: CASSLQLGYNEQFF; clone size: few; J gene: TRBJ2-1; V gene: TRBV5-1; D gene: .
CDR3 DNA: TGTGCCAGCAGCTTAGAAGAGTCCCCCCGCCATGAGCAGTTCTTC; CDR3 protein: CASSLEESPRHEQFF; clone size: many; J gene: TRBJ2-1; V gene: TRBV7-9; D gene: .
CDR3 DNA: TGTGCCAGCAGTAATCCCTTAGCGGGGTGGGACAATGAGCAGTTCTTC; CDR3 protein: CASSNPLAGWDNEQFF; clone size: few; J gene: TRBJ2-1; V gene: TRBV7-9; D gene: TRBD2
CDR3 DNA: TGTGCCACCAGTATAGGAAACTATGGCTACACCTTC; CDR3 protein: CATSIGNYGYTF; clone size: .; J gene: TRBJ1-2; V gene: TRBV15; D gene: .
CDR3 DNA: TGTGCCAGCTCACCACCGGCCAGGGCTTACCTCAGTGAGCAGTTCTTC; CDR3 protein: CASSPPARAYLSEQFF; clone size: .; J gene: TRBJ2-1; V gene: TRBV18; D gene: .
CDR3 DNA: TGCGCCGCCCCACAGGGGGCGGTGGGCTACACCTTC; CDR3 protein: CAAPQGAVGYTF; clone size: .; J gene: TRBJ1-2; V gene: TRBV23-1; D gene: TRBD1
CDR3 DNA: TGCGCCAGCAGCATCGACAGGGGTAATTCACCCCTCCACTTT; CDR3 protein: CASSIDRGNSPLHF; clone size: many; J gene: TRBJ1-6; V gene: TRBV5-1; D gene: TRBD1
CDR3 DNA: TGTGCCAGCAGCGTAGATGGGAAGACTAGCCTGTTCTTC; CDR3 protein: CASSVDGKTSLFF; clone size: many; J gene: TRBJ2-1; V gene: TRBV9; D gene: TRBD2
CDR3 DNA: TGTGCCAGCAGCTCCCCTAGCTCGACAGACAGTTTGGGAGCTTTCTTT; CDR3 protein: CASSSPSSTDSLGAFF; clone size: .; J gene: TRBJ1-1; V gene: TRBV7-9; D gene: .
CDR3 DNA: TGTGCCAGCAGCCTGGGACTAGGGGTGACAAATGAGCAGTTCTTC; CDR3 protein: CASSLGLGVTNEQFF; clone size: few; J gene: TRBJ2-1; V gene: TRBV4-2; D gene: TRBD2
CDR3 DNA: TGCGCCAGCAGCCAAGATACCCAGGGGGCATTCTACGAGCAGTACTTC; CDR3 protein: CASSQDTQGAFYEQYF; clone size: .; J gene: TRBJ2-7; V gene: TRBV4-1; D gene: TRBD1
CDR3 DNA: TGTGCTAGCAAACCAGGAGGGGAAGAGACCCAGTACTTC; CDR3 protein: CASKPGGEETQYF; clone size: few; J gene: TRBJ2-5; V gene: TRBV7-7; D gene: .
CDR3 DNA: TGTGCCAGCAGTTACAAAGGGGGAAACTATGGCTACACCTTC; CDR3 protein: CASSYKGGNYGYTF; clone size: few; J gene: TRBJ1-2; V gene: TRBV6-5; D gene: .
CDR3 DNA: TGTGCCAGCAGCTTAGAGGCGGGGGGGAACTACAATGAGCAGTTCTTC; CDR3 protein: CASSLEAGGNYNEQFF; clone size: few; J gene: TRBJ2-1; V gene: TRBV7-3; D gene: TRBD2
CDR3 DNA: TGCAGTGCTAGAGACGCCCGAGGGTATGGCTACACCTTC; CDR3 protein: CSARDARGYGYTF; clone size: .; J gene: TRBJ1-2; V gene: TRBV20-1; D gene: .
CDR3 DNA: TGTGCCAGCAGTTCCAGAACCGGGACAGGACGGGGCGAGCAGTACTTC; CDR3 protein: CASSSRTGTGRGEQYF; clone size: .; J gene: TRBJ2-7; V gene: TRBV7-9; D gene: TRBD1
CDR3 DNA: TGTGCCAGCAGCAACACAGGGGCTGGGGCCAACGTCCTGACTTTC; CDR3 protein: CASSNTGAGANVLTF; clone size: many; J gene: TRBJ2-6; V gene: TRBV7-2; D gene: TRBD1
CDR3 DNA: TGTGCCAGCAGCTTGGCGTCAGGGGCGGCCTACGAGCAGTACTTC; CDR3 protein: CASSLASGAAYEQYF; clone size: few; J gene: TRBJ2-7; V gene: TRBV5-6; D gene: .
CDR3 DNA: TGTGCCAGCAGTTCGGGGACGGCGGAACGTCAGCCCCAGCATTTT; CDR3 protein: CASSSGTAERQPQHF; clone size: few; J gene: TRBJ1-5; V gene: TRBV6-5; D gene: .
CDR3 DNA: TGTGCCAGCAGTTTAACGCACAATCAGCCCCAGCATTTT; CDR3 protein: CASSLTHNQPQHF; clone size: few; J gene: TRBJ1-5; V gene: TRBV12-3/TRBV12-4; D gene: .
CDR3 DNA: TGTGCCAGCAGCTTAGCGTATGTGGGAGGGCGTGACGAGCAGTACTTC; CDR3 protein: CASSLAYVGGRDEQYF; clone size: .; J gene: TRBJ2-7; V gene: TRBV7-2; D gene: TRBD2
CDR3 DNA: TGTGCCAGCAGTTTAAGGGGGGGCCGGGTACCAGATACGCAGTATTTT; CDR3 protein: CASSLRGGRVPDTQYF; clone size: few; J gene: TRBJ2-3; V gene: TRBV12-3/TRBV12-4; D gene: .
CDR3 DNA: TGCAGTGCTGCCGGGACTAGGTTATACAATGAGCAGTTCTTC; CDR3 protein: CSAAGTRLYNEQFF; clone size: .; J gene: TRBJ2-1; V gene: TRBV20-1; D gene: TRBD2
CDR3 DNA: TGTGCCAGCAGCCAGGGGATTCAAAACATTCAGTACTTC; CDR3 protein: CASSQGIQNIQYF; clone size: .; J gene: TRBJ2-4; V gene: TRBV14; D gene: .
CDR3 DNA: TGTGCCAGCGGGCAAGGGGGATCCCTGTACGAGCAGTACTTC; CDR3 protein: CASGQGGSLYEQYF; clone size: .; J gene: TRBJ2-7; V gene: TRBV3-1; D gene: .
CDR3 DNA: TGTGCCAGCAGCAGGACCGGGACAGGCCTCACAGATACGCAGTATTTT; CDR3 protein: CASSRTGTGLTDTQYF; clone size: few; J gene: TRBJ2-3; V gene: TRBV7-9; D gene: TRBD1